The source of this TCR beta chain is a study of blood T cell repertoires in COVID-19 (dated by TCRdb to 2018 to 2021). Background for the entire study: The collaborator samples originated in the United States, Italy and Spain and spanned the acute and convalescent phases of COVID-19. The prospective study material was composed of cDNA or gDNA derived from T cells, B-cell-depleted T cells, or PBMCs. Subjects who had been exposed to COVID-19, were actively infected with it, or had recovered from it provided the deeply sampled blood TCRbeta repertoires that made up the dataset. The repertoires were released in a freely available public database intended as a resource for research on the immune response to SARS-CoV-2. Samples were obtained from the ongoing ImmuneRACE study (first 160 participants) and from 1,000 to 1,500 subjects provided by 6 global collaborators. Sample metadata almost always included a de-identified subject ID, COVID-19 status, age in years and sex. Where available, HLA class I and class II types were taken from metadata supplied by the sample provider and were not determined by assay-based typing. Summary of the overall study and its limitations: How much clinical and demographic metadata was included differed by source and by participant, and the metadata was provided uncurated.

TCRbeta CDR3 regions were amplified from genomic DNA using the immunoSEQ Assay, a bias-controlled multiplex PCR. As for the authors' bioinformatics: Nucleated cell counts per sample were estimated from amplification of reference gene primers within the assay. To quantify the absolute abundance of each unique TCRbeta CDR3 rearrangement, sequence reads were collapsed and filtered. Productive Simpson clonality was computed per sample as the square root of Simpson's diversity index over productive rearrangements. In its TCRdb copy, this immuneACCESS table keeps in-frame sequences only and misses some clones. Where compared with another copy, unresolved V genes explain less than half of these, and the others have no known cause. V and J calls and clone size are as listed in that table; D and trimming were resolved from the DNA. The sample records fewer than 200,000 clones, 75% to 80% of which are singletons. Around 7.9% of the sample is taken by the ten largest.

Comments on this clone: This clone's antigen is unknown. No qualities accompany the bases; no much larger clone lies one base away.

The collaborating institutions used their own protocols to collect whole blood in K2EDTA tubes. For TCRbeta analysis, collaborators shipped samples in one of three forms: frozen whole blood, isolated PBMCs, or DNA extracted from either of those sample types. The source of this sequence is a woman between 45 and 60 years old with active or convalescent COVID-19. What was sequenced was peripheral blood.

The CDR3 reads CASSQRRGRDEAFF. The DNA is as follows: TGCGCCAGCAGCCAGCGCAGGGGGCGGGATGAAGCTTTCTTT. The sequence joins TRBV4-3 to TRBJ1-1; the junction holds 8 bases that match TRBD1. The germline V gene provides CDR1 LGHNA and CDR2 YSLEER. The V end gives up 3 bases and the J end 7 bases, leaving 7 bases in the junction not matched to a gene. Counted from cysteine to phenylalanine, this CDR3 has 14 amino acids. The only DNA kept is the CDR3, 42 bases in frame from the first base.